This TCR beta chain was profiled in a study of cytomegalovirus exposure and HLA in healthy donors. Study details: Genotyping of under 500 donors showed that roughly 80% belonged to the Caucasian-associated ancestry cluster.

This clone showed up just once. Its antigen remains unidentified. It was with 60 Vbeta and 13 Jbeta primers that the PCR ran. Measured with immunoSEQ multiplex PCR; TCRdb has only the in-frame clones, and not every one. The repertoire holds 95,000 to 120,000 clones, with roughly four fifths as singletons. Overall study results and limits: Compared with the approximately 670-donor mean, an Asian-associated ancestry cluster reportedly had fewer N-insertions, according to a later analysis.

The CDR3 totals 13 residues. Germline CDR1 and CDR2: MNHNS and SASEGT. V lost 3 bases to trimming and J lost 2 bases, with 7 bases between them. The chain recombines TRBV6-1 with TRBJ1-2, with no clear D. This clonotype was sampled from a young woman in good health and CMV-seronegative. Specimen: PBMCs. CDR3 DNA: TGTGCCAGCAGTGACAGACTAAACTATGGCTACACCTTC. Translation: CASSDRLNYGYTF.